This TCR beta chain was sequenced during a study of spatial heterogeneity in lung cancer. Study context: Each unique TCR and UMI combination was seen more than ten times on average in raw reads.

General study findings and limits: Detection of ubiquitous tumor TCRs in blood was higher at resection than follow-up.

The CDR3 extends over 15 amino acids. CDR1 SNHLY and CDR2 FYNNEI come from the germline V gene. Trimming took 6 bases from V and 4 from J; bases not matched to a gene: 8. This clonotype was counted only a few times. The antigen remains undetermined. MiXCR, run by TCRdb on the 5' RACE reads, gives a single entry per CDR3 protein. The data show about 33,000 distinct CDR3 sequences, about 10% seen once. Described time point: blood at routine non-recurrence follow-up after resection. The input material, whole RNA from tumor, nontumor lung or frozen PBMC, was sequenced unsorted. The gene calls are TRBV2 and TRBJ2-2; TRBD1 matches at 7 bases. The sequences come from PBMCs, collected at follow-up. The TCR was taken from a female donor with early-stage non-small cell lung cancer. The CDR3 region is CASSPGPGGTGELFF. CDR3 DNA sequence: TGTGCCAGCAGCCCCGGACCAGGGGGCACCGGGGAGCTGTTTTTT. The complete variable domain, with remaining parts taken from reference TRBV2 and TRBJ2-2, reads EPEVTQTPSHQVTQMGQEVILRCVPISNHLYFYWYRQILGQKVEFLVSFYNNEISEKSEIFDDQFSVERPDGSNFTLKIRSTKLEDSAMYFCASSPGPGGTGELFFGEGSRLTVL.